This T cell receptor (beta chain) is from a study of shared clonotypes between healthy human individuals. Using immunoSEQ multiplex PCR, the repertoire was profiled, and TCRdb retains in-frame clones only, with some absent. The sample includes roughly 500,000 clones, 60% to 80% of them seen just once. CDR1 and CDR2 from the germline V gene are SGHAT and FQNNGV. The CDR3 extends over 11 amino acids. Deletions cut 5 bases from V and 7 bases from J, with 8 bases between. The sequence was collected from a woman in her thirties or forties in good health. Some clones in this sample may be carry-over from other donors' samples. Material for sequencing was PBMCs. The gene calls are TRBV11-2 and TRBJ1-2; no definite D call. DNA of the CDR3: TGTGCCAGCAGCAAACCCCCTGGCTACACCTTC. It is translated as CASSKPPGYTF.